The following is a T cell receptor beta chain sequence with its context. Original data processing: From reference gene primer amplification, estimates of nucleated cell counts were derived. Profiling relied on immunoSEQ multiplex PCR, and the TCRdb table lists in-frame clones only, not all of them. The DNA was the basis for D and trimming; V, J and clone size are from that table. Here the sample spans about 270,000 clones, under 90% being singletons. This sample stems from a study of blood T cell repertoires in COVID-19. Looking at the study overall: The United States, Italy and Spain provided the acute and convalescent COVID-19 samples. PBMCs, B-cell-depleted T cells, or T cells were the source of the cDNA or gDNA that made up the material.

Between the trimmed V and J ends, which lost 8 bases and 9 bases, there was a span of 20 bases. Germline CDR1 reads MNHNY; CDR2 reads SVGAGI (reference sequence). The CDR3 loop spans 15 amino acids. This TCR was recovered from a woman aged 55-75 years with active or convalescent COVID-19. Sample: peripheral blood. The chain has TRBV6-6 and TRBJ1-6; D ambiguous. The CDR3 region is CASLPPGRGSSPLHF. The CDR3 DNA sequence: TGTGCCAGCCTTCCCCCCGGGAGAGGGAGTTCACCCCTCCACTTT.